Shown below are 2 T cell receptor beta chains from a single sample sequenced in a study of blood T cell repertoires in COVID-19. Clones were sequenced by immunoSEQ multiplex PCR, and TCRdb holds only the in-frame ones, with some missing. The table shows approximately 150,000 clones, with about 80% occurring only once. Sequencing used peripheral blood. The receptors were sampled from a man in his sixties or seventies who had recovered from COVID-19.

The chain uses TRBV2 and TRBJ1-5, with TRBD1 identical over 9 bases. The CDR3 has 18 amino acids. The V gene's germline CDR1 is SNHLY and CDR2 FYNNEI. With V trimmed by 4 bases and J by 1 base, 11 bases remained unmatched. The CDR3 DNA follows: TGTGCCAGCAGTGGGGACAGGGAGAAGGTCGGGAGCAATCAGCCCCAGCATTTT. Encoded protein: CASSGDREKVGSNQPQHF.

The chain couples TRBV5-1 to TRBJ1-3; D ambiguous. V gave up 4 bases and J gave up 0 bases, with 11 bases separating them. This CDR3 region has 15 residues. Germline lookup yields CDR1 SGHRS and CDR2 YFSETQ. In DNA, the CDR3 is TGCGCCAGCAGCGTTGCAGGCCACTCTGGAAACACCATATATTTT. This encodes CASSVAGHSGNTIYF.